Listed below are T cell receptor beta chains from one sample, sequenced in a study of cytomegalovirus exposure and HLA in healthy donors. Profiled with immunoSEQ multiplex PCR; TCRdb holds only in-frame clones, not every one. The table has about 95,000 clones, 85% seen once. Sequencing was performed on PBMCs. All receptors come from a man younger than 35 in good health and CMV-seropositive. The CDR3 runs from the conserved cysteine through the conserved F or W. A D gene is named only where the DNA matches it firmly. Clone size is shown for a subset of rows, as once, few, many or a class of expanded clone.

j_gene,v_gene,d_gene,abundance,CDR3aa,CDR3nt
TRBJ1-1,TRBV7-3,TRBD1,.,CASSKGGQGGTEAFF,TGTGCCAGCAGCAAAGGGGGCCAGGGTGGTACTGAAGCTTTCTTT
TRBJ1-1,TRBV29-1,TRBD1,.,CSVTGLNTEAFF,TGCAGCGTGACAGGGTTGAACACTGAAGCTTTCTTT
TRBJ2-3,TRBV11-2,TRBD2,.,CASSLSGRVVDTQYF,TGTGCCAGCAGCCTTAGCGGGAGGGTAGTGGATACGCAGTATTTT
TRBJ1-1,TRBV5-1,.,once,CASSLDGLTGNTEAFF,TGCGCCAGCAGCTTGGATGGGCTTACCGGGAACACTGAAGCTTTCTTT
TRBJ2-4,TRBV5-4,TRBD2,few,CASSLSSGSGNIQYF,TGTGCCAGCAGCTTGTCTAGCGGGAGTGGAAACATTCAGTACTTC
TRBJ1-3,TRBV7-6,.,.,CASSSDSFSGNTIYF,TGTGCCAGCAGCTCAGACAGTTTCTCTGGAAACACCATATATTTT
TRBJ2-3,TRBV28,.,.,CASSQRGDTQYF,TGTGCCAGCAGTCAACGGGGTGATACGCAGTATTTT
TRBJ2-7,TRBV15,.,few,CATSRSTVQRGEQYF,TGTGCCACCAGCAGGTCAACAGTACAACGGGGCGAGCAGTACTTC
TRBJ2-1,TRBV10-3,TRBD2,.,CAIGPSGSNEQFF,TGTGCCATCGGACCTAGCGGGAGCAATGAGCAGTTCTTC
TRBJ1-3,TRBV14,TRBD1,few,CASSQGQGFSGNTIYF,TGTGCCAGCAGCCAAGGACAGGGTTTCTCTGGAAACACCATATATTTT
TRBJ1-1,TRBV27,.,.,CASSRRVNTEAFF,TGTGCCAGCAGTCGCCGAGTTAACACTGAAGCTTTCTTT
TRBJ2-7,TRBV7-2,TRBD2,.,CASSLGVAGVYEQYF,TGTGCCAGCAGCCTTGGGGTGGCGGGAGTTTACGAGCAGTACTTC
TRBJ2-5,TRBV2,TRBD2,.,CASRGTRGQETQYF,TGTGCCAGCAGGGGGACTAGGGGACAAGAGACCCAGTACTTC
TRBJ2-1,TRBV7-9,TRBD2,.,CASSFVGLAIEQFF,TGTGCCAGCAGCTTCGTCGGACTAGCGATTGAGCAGTTCTTC
TRBJ2-1,TRBV28,TRBD2,once,CASSLSGSRSYNEQFF,TGTGCCAGCAGCCTTAGCGGGTCTCGCTCCTACAATGAGCAGTTCTTC
TRBJ1-5,TRBV7-9,TRBD1,.,CASSSGTDNQPQHF,TGTGCCAGCAGTTCCGGGACAGACAATCAGCCCCAGCATTTT
TRBJ1-3,TRBV2,.,.,CASSGQGRLISGNTIYF,TGTGCCAGCAGTGGTCAGGGGCGCCTAATCTCTGGAAACACCATATATTTT
TRBJ2-2,TRBV25-1,.,once,CASSERGPGELFF,TGTGCCAGCAGTGAGCGGGGGCCCGGGGAGCTGTTTTTT
TRBJ1-4,TRBV6-5,.,few,CASSGRGEKLFF,TGTGCCAGCAGTGGGAGGGGTGAAAAACTGTTTTTT
TRBJ1-5,TRBV28,TRBD1,.,CASSPLTGGKPQHF,TGTGCCAGCAGTCCCTTGACAGGGGGTAAGCCCCAGCATTTT
TRBJ1-1,TRBV2,.,few,CASSEAGGTEAFF,TGTGCCAGCAGTGAAGCAGGGGGCACTGAAGCTTTCTTT
TRBJ2-2,TRBV19,TRBD2,.,CASSSSGRATGELFF,TGTGCCAGTAGTTCTAGCGGGAGGGCGACCGGGGAGCTGTTTTTT
TRBJ1-1,TRBV9,TRBD1,.,CASSVAQGQTYTEAFF,TGTGCCAGCAGCGTAGCCCAGGGACAGACGTACACTGAAGCTTTCTTT
TRBJ2-1,TRBV28,TRBD2,.,CASSPRPGLAGGGAYNEQFF,TGTGCCAGCAGTCCCCGTCCGGGACTAGCGGGAGGCGGGGCCTACAATGAGCAGTTCTTC
TRBJ1-2,TRBV4-1,.,.,CASSQASYGYTF,TGCGCCAGCAGCCAAGCCAGCTATGGCTACACCTTC
TRBJ1-5,TRBV28,TRBD1,.,CASNSDRAGQPQHF,TGTGCCAGCAATTCGGACAGGGCCGGGCAGCCCCAGCATTTT
TRBJ1-2,TRBV27,.,.,CASSSGLGYGYTF,TGTGCCAGCAGTTCAGGGTTAGGTTATGGCTACACCTTC
TRBJ2-5,TRBV5-4,.,.,CASSLAGVQETQYF,TGTGCCAGCAGCTTGGCAGGGGTCCAAGAGACCCAGTACTTC
TRBJ1-1,TRBV6-5,.,.,CASSSPGSRSYEAFF,TGTGCCAGCAGTTCCCCAGGGTCCCGGTCATATGAAGCTTTCTTT
TRBJ1-4,TRBV30,.,.,CAWSVSRGPTNEKLFF,TGTGCCTGGAGTGTTTCGCGGGGTCCAACTAATGAAAAACTGTTTTTT
TRBJ2-2,TRBV5-1,.,.,CASSPDNPGAGELFF,TGCGCCAGCAGCCCAGACAACCCCGGGGCCGGGGAGCTGTTTTTT
TRBJ2-3,TRBV27,TRBD1,once,CASSFDRDSSTDTQYF,TGTGCCAGCAGTTTCGACAGGGATTCTAGCACAGATACGCAGTATTTT
TRBJ1-2,TRBV18,.,.,CASSPLGQNYGYTF,TGTGCCAGCTCCCCCCTAGGACAGAACTATGGCTACACCTTC
TRBJ2-3,TRBV19,TRBD2,.,CASSKPLLAGSTDTQYF,TGTGCCAGTAGTAAGCCCCTTCTAGCGGGAAGCACAGATACGCAGTATTTT
TRBJ1-1,TRBV6-4,TRBD1,.,CASSDILDRGYTEAFF,TGTGCCAGCAGTGACATTCTCGACAGGGGTTACACTGAAGCTTTCTTT
TRBJ2-1,TRBV5-1,TRBD2,.,CASSTKTPGLAGVRSYNEQFF,TGCGCCAGCAGCACCAAAACCCCTGGACTAGCGGGAGTTCGCTCCTACAATGAGCAGTTCTTC
TRBJ2-2,TRBV7-2,TRBD2,few,CASSPGTRAGELFF,TGTGCCAGCAGCCCCGGGACTAGGGCCGGGGAGCTGTTTTTT
TRBJ2-1,TRBV27,TRBD2,.,CASSLGLAGGPNNEQFF,TGTGCCAGCAGTTTAGGACTAGCGGGAGGGCCGAACAATGAGCAGTTCTTC
TRBJ1-5,TRBV2,TRBD1,.,CASRGQASNQPQHF,TGTGCCAGCAGGGGACAGGCTAGCAATCAGCCCCAGCATTTT
TRBJ2-1,TRBV30,TRBD2,.,CAWSVAGLAGYNEQFF,TGTGCCTGGAGTGTAGCCGGACTAGCGGGGTACAATGAGCAGTTCTTC
TRBJ2-7,TRBV11-3,TRBD2,.,CASSLGGGDEQYF,TGTGCCAGCAGCTTAGGGGGAGGGGACGAGCAGTACTTC
TRBJ1-4,TRBV4-1,.,once,CASSQVRGGGYEKLFF,TGCGCCAGCAGCCAAGTAAGGGGGGGCGGGTATGAAAAACTGTTTTTT
TRBJ1-1,TRBV6-5,TRBD1,.,CASSWDRENTEAFF,TGTGCCAGCAGCTGGGACAGGGAAAACACTGAAGCTTTCTTT
TRBJ1-1,TRBV27,.,.,CASSLALNTEAFF,TGTGCCAGCAGTCTAGCGTTGAACACTGAAGCTTTCTTT
TRBJ2-1,TRBV5-1,TRBD2,.,CASSSRLAGGPSSYNEQFF,TGCGCCAGCAGCTCAAGACTAGCGGGAGGGCCGAGCTCCTACAATGAGCAGTTCTTC